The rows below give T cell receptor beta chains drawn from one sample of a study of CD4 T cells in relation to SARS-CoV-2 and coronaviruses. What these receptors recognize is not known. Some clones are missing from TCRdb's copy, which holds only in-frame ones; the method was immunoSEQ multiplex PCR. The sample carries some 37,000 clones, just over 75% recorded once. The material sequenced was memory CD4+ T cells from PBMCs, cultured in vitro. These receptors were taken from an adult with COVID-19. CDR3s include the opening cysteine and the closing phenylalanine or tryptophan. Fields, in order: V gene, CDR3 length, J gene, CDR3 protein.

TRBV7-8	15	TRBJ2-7	CASSLVPTTTYEQYF
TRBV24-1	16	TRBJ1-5	CATSDPTGTSNQPQHF
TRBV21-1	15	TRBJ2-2	CASLKVRESTGELFF
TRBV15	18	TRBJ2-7	CATSRETRDRQQSYEQYF
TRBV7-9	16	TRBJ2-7	CASSSPGTGGTYEQYF
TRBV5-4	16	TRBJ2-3	CASSSRGSGGADTQYF
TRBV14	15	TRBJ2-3	CASSSTLGITDTQYF
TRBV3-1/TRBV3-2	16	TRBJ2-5	CASSPGGAGGGETQYF
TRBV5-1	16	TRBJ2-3	CASSLGGQGSTDTQYF
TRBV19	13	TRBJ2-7	CASSIGTGYEQYF
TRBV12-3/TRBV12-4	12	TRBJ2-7	CASTSGFYEQYF
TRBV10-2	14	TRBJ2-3	CASGPTGGRDTQYF
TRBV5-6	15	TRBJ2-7	CASSSGAGTSYEQYF
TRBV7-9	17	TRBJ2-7	CASSLGYTAGRTYEQYF
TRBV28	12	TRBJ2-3	CASSQAGYTQYF
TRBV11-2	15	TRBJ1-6	CASSLSGSYNSPLHF
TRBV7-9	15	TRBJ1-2	CASSFLTGNGYGYTF
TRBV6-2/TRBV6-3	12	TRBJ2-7	CASSYVLYEQYF
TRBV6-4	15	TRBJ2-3	CASSEGLAGVDTQYF
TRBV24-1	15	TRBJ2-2	CATSEALSGAGELFF
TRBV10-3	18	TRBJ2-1	CAISEGLGAGRAHNEQFF
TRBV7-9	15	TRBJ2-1	CASSLELVSYNEQFF
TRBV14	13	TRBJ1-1	CASSQQGNTEAFF
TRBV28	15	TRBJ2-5	CASRTLAGGAETQYF
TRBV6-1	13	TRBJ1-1	CASSDMWGAEAFF
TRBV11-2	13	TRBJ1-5	CASSLGYYQPQHF
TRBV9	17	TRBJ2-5	CASSVGVRTRGQETQYF